A selection of T cell receptor beta chains follows, all from one sample in a study of cytomegalovirus exposure and HLA in healthy donors. Here immunoSEQ multiplex PCR was the method, and the copy in TCRdb shows in-frame clones only, minus some. The data hold fewer than 400,000 clones, with 88% observed a single time. Sequencing was done on a sample of PBMCs. The source of these receptors is a young man in good health and CMV-seronegative. Both conserved end residues are part of each CDR3. The D gene is left open where the match is weak. The size of a clone is reported for some rows only, either as once, few or many, or as a class for expanded clones.

v_call	d_call	clone_size	j_call	cdr3_nt	cdr3_aa
TRBV2	TRBD1	-	TRBJ2-7	TGTGCCAGCCGCCCGGACAGGAGCTCCTACGAGCAGTACTTC	CASRPDRSSYEQYF
TRBV19	-	-	TRBJ2-2	TGTGCCAGTACCTCCCGGGCGGACACCCGGGGGGAGCTGTTTTTT	CASTSRADTRGELFF
TRBV5-4	-	-	TRBJ1-3	TGTGCCAGCAGCTTCCAGGAAAACACCATATATTTT	CASSFQENTIYF
TRBV6-1	-	-	TRBJ1-5	TGTGCCAGCAACTTCGCAGGAGGAGGAAATCAGCCCCAGCATTTT	CASNFAGGGNQPQHF
TRBV6-5	-	-	TRBJ1-1	TGTGCCAGCACCTCCAGGGATACTGAAGCTTTCTTT	CASTSRDTEAFF
TRBV9	-	-	TRBJ2-7	TGTGCCAGCAGCGCAGGGACACATGGCGAATACGAGCAGTACTTC	CASSAGTHGEYEQYF
TRBV29-1	-	once	TRBJ2-7	TGCAGCGTTGGAGGGCTCAAGTACGAGCAGTACTTC	CSVGGLKYEQYF
TRBV6-6	TRBD1	-	TRBJ1-1	TGTGCCAGCAGTTACTCGGGACAGGCACGCACTGAAGCTTTCTTT	CASSYSGQARTEAFF
TRBV5-4	TRBD2	-	TRBJ2-7	TGTGCCAGCAGCCGAGATGGGACTAGCGGTTACGAGCAGTACTTC	CASSRDGTSGYEQYF
TRBV4-1	TRBD2	once	TRBJ2-3	TGCGCCAGCAGCCAAGCAACTAGCGGGGCCACAGATACGCAGTATTTT	CASSQATSGATDTQYF
TRBV5-1	TRBD2	-	TRBJ2-1	TGCGCCAGCAGCGGGACTAGCGGGGGGGCTCGAATCAGTGAGCAGTTCTTC	CASSGTSGGARISEQFF
TRBV19	-	-	TRBJ2-5	TGTGCCAGTACCTCGAGGGGGGGGGAGACCCAGTACTTC	CASTSRGGETQYF
TRBV30	-	-	TRBJ2-1	TGTGCCTGGAGTGGCCCACTCGAAATCAAGTTCTTC	CAWSGPLEIKFF
TRBV18	TRBD1	-	TRBJ2-7	TGTGCCAGCTCTAGTGGGACAGGGGTTTCCTACGAGCAGTACTTC	CASSSGTGVSYEQYF
TRBV14	TRBD2	-	TRBJ2-3	TGTGCCAGCAGCCGAAATAGCGGGGGGGCCACAGATACGCAGTATTTT	CASSRNSGGATDTQYF
TRBV5-1	-	-	TRBJ2-3	TGCGCCAGCAGCCCTTACACAGATACGCAGTATTTT	CASSPYTDTQYF
TRBV4-1	TRBD2	-	TRBJ2-2	TGCGCCAGCAGCCAAGAGGGTAGCGGGACCGGGGAGCTGTTTTTT	CASSQEGSGTGELFF
TRBV5-8	TRBD1	-	TRBJ2-7	TGTGCCAGCAGCTCAGGACAGGCCTGGTCGAACGAGCAGTACTTC	CASSSGQAWSNEQYF
TRBV2	-	-	TRBJ1-2	TGTGCCAGCAGTGAAGAGGAGGGGATGAGGGGCTACACCTTC	CASSEEEGMRGYTF
TRBV11-2	TRBD1	-	TRBJ2-7	TGTGCCAGCAGCTATACGACAGGGGCGGGCGAGCAGTACTTC	CASSYTTGAGEQYF
TRBV6-4	TRBD1	-	TRBJ1-6	TGTGCCAGCAGTGACCTTCCCAGGGGGCCCGACTCCTATAATTCACCCCTCCACTTT	CASSDLPRGPDSYNSPLHF
TRBV11-2	TRBD1	-	TRBJ2-1	TGTGCCAGCAGCTTAGAAGGGACAGCTTACAATGAGCAGTTCTTC	CASSLEGTAYNEQFF
TRBV2	-	-	TRBJ1-6	TGTGCCAGCAGTGAACGGCGGAACACTAATTCACCCCTCCACTTT	CASSERRNTNSPLHF
TRBV5-4	-	-	TRBJ2-3	TGTGCCAGCAGCTTGGTGGGTAGCTCGTCGGATACGCAGTATTTT	CASSLVGSSSDTQYF
TRBV6-5	TRBD1	-	TRBJ1-2	TGTGCCAGCAGTTACTCCGCGACAGGGGGCGCCGGCTACACCTTC	CASSYSATGGAGYTF
TRBV2	-	-	TRBJ2-5	TGTGCCAGCAGTCAGTACCCACAAGAGACCCAGTACTTC	CASSQYPQETQYF
TRBV7-8	-	-	TRBJ2-7	TGTGCCAGCAGCTTAGGTTCCCTAGCTCGTCGCGAGCAGTACTTC	CASSLGSLARREQYF
TRBV6-1	-	-	TRBJ1-4	TGTGCCAGCAGCGCAGGGGTTAATGAAAAACTGTTTTTT	CASSAGVNEKLFF
TRBV6-1	TRBD2	-	TRBJ2-3	TGTGCCAGCAGGCTGATCCTAGCGGGGGATACGCAGTATTTT	CASRLILAGDTQYF
TRBV27	-	-	TRBJ2-5	TGTGCCAGCAGTACCATAGCTGAAGAGACCCAGTACTTC	CASSTIAEETQYF
TRBV5-1	-	-	TRBJ1-1	TGCGCCAGCAGCTTTTCGGCAGGGGATATGAACACTGAAGCTTTCTTT	CASSFSAGDMNTEAFF
TRBV9	TRBD2	-	TRBJ2-1	TGTGCCAGCAGCGCGGACAAGGGACTAGCGGGGGGTAATGAGCAGTTCTTC	CASSADKGLAGGNEQFF
TRBV11-2	TRBD2	-	TRBJ2-3	TGTGCCAGCAGCTTAGCCGGCAAACTAGCGGGGAGCCAGGATACGCAGTATTTT	CASSLAGKLAGSQDTQYF
TRBV7-9	TRBD1	-	TRBJ2-7	TGTGCCAGCAGCCAAAAGCGAAGGGCCGGGACAGAGATCTACGAGCAGTACTTC	CASSQKRRAGTEIYEQYF
TRBV6-1	-	-	TRBJ2-7	TGTGCCAGCAGTGAAAAAAAACAGGGTCTCTACGAGCAGTACTTC	CASSEKKQGLYEQYF
TRBV15	-	-	TRBJ1-5	TGTGCCACCAGCCCAGCCGGGACACGGATTAGCAATCAGCCCCAGCATTTT	CATSPAGTRISNQPQHF
TRBV5-1	TRBD1	-	TRBJ2-7	TGCGCCAGCCTAAAGGCCCCGGGACAGGGGGATAACGAGCAGTACTTC	CASLKAPGQGDNEQYF
TRBV11-2	-	-	TRBJ1-5	TGTGCCAGCAGCTTAAAGTCAGGGGATGGGAGCAATCAGCCCCAGCATTTT	CASSLKSGDGSNQPQHF
TRBV5-6	-	once	TRBJ1-4	TGTGCCAGCAGCTTGTTTTCGGAGCAGGGTGGTGAAAAACTGTTTTTT	CASSLFSEQGGEKLFF
TRBV6-6	-	-	TRBJ2-7	TGTGCCAGCAGTTACTCCGCAGGCTGGAGCGGGTACGAGCAGTACTTC	CASSYSAGWSGYEQYF
TRBV6-5	-	-	TRBJ2-7	TGTGCCAGCAGACAACTATACGAGCAGTACTTC	CASRQLYEQYF
TRBV7-2	TRBD1	-	TRBJ2-5	TGTGCCAGCATCCCCCGGACAGGCTGGGAGACCCAGTACTTC	CASIPRTGWETQYF
TRBV27	TRBD2	-	TRBJ2-3	TGTGCCAGCAGTCGGGCGGGGGGGATACCGGGGATTACAGATACGCAGTATTTT	CASSRAGGIPGITDTQYF
TRBV19	-	-	TRBJ1-5	TGTGCCAGTAGTCCCCGGACGGGATATAGCAATCAGCCCCAGCATTTT	CASSPRTGYSNQPQHF
TRBV6-4	-	-	TRBJ1-1	TGTGCCAGCAGGGCCGGGACTGAAGCTTTCTTT	CASRAGTEAFF
TRBV7-8	TRBD2	-	TRBJ2-2	TGTGCCAGCAGCTTAGGAGGCCCGGGACTAGCGGGGGGGACCGGGGAGCTGTTTTTT	CASSLGGPGLAGGTGELFF
TRBV2	-	-	TRBJ1-6	TGTGCCAGCAATATTCGTTTACAGGGCTCCCTCCACTTT	CASNIRLQGSLHF